This TCR beta chain is drawn from a study of T cell responses to AZD1222 COVID-19 vaccine. Clones were read by immunoSEQ multiplex PCR, and TCRdb kept only the in-frame ones, dropping some. This sample carries tens of thousands of clones, roughly 89% of them seen once, and the ten largest clones take roughly 5%. Study-level results: Only a handful of individuals given AZD1222 were seropositive at baseline. Regions left unmutated in variants are reportedly the target of nearly half of spike-specific TCRs.

Germline CDR1 and CDR2: MNHNY and SVGAGI (reference sequence). The CDR3 is 14 amino acids. Between the trimmed V and J ends, which lost 4 bases and 6 bases, there was a span of 16 bases. Notes on this clone: Its cognate antigen is unknown.

The source material was peripheral blood, sampled on day 0 of MenACWY control vaccination. The sequence derives from an adult in good health. The chain combines TRBV6-6 with TRBJ2-7, with D possibly matching TRBD2 (5 bases). The CDR3 DNA is TGTGCCAGCAGTTCCTCACTAGTAACGCGCGAGCAGTACTTC. It translates to CASSSSLVTREQYF.